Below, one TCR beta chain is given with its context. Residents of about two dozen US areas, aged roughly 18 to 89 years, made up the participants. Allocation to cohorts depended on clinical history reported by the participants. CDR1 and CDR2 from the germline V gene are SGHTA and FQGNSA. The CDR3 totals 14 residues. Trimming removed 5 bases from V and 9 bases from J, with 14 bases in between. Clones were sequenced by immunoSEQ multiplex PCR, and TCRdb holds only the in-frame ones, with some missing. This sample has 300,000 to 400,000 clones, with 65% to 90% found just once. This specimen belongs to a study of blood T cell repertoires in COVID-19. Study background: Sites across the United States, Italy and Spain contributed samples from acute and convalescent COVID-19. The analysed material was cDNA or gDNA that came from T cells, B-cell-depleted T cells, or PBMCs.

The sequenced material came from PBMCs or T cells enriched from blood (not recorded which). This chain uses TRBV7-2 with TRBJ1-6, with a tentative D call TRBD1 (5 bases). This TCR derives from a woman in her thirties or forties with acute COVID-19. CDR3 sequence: CASSPPGGGSPLHF. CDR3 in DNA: TGTGCCAGCAGCCCCCCCGGGGGTGGTTCACCCCTCCACTTT.